This entry features one T cell receptor beta chain sequence. No antigen is known for it. V was trimmed by 1 base and J by 6 bases, leaving 6 bases between them. The CDR3 totals 13 residues. Germline CDR1 and CDR2: SGHTA and FQGNSA. Assay: immunoSEQ multiplex PCR; the TCRdb copy retains only in-frame clones and omits some. The table has about 39,000 clones, more than 85% seen once; the top ten hold 3.6%. This record belongs to a study of graft-versus-host responses after intestinal transplantation. Study at large: Recipients received multivisceral, liver-intestinal, or isolated intestinal transplants. Anti-thymocyte globulin induction preceded approximately three years of tacrolimus and steroid maintenance in all recipients. Study-wide findings and caveats: Individuals who had graft-donor T cell macrochimerism had allografts that showed high graft-versus-host to host-versus-graft clonal ratios. Declining HvG levels early post-transplant were linked to peak circulating GvH clone levels.

The chain employs TRBV7-2 and TRBJ2-2; unclear D gene. This TCR derives from a human patient who received an intestinal transplant, so some T cells may come from the graft donor. Source: PBMCs, taken approximately 700 days after intestinal transplantation. The CDR3 loop is CASSLEYAGELFF. The CDR3 DNA reads TGTGCCAGCAGCTTAGAGTATGCCGGGGAGCTGTTTTTT.